Below, 29 T cell receptor beta chains from the same sample are listed, as sequenced in a study of blood T cell repertoires in COVID-19. The method was immunoSEQ multiplex PCR; TCRdb's version includes in-frame clones alone and lacks a portion of them. The sample has some 97,000 clones; 87% are singletons. Sequenced material: peripheral blood. These receptors originate from a young man in a cohort sampled during active COVID-19.

This clone was counted a single time. This rearrangement joins TRBV18 to TRBJ2-7; 7 positions match TRBD2. The V and J ends lost 2 bases and 4 bases, in that order; junction bases with no gene match: 2. The CDR3 extends over 13 amino acids. From germline, CDR1 is KGHSH and CDR2 LQKENI. Written as DNA, the CDR3 is TGTGCCAGCTCACCAGGGGGAGGGTACGAGCAGTACTTC. It codes for CASSPGGGYEQYF.

On this clone: The DNA is left out, because the CDR3 cannot be placed on it with certainty; the CDR3 is given as TCRdb lists it. The chain has TRBV2 and TRBJ2-1; TRBD1, the table's D call, was not compared with the DNA. Germline V gene data show CDR1 as SNHLY and CDR2 as FYNNEI. Inclusive of both ends, the CDR3 amounts to 13 amino acids. The CDR3: CASRGSMVGQGIF.

The chain joins TRBV18 to TRBJ1-1, with 11 bases matching TRBD1. The CDR3 loop spans 15 amino acids. The ends lost 3 bases at V and 5 bases at J; junction bases unmatched: 5. Germline CDR1 reads KGHSH; CDR2 reads LQKENI. CDR3 region: CASSPGQGARTEAFF. The DNA of the CDR3 is TGTGCCAGCTCACCCGGACAGGGGGCACGAACTGAAGCTTTCTTT.

The chain employs TRBV7-9 and TRBJ1-1, with 9 bases that match TRBD1. V trimming: 6 bases; J trimming: 5 bases; junction bases outside the gene matches: 10. This CDR3 is built from 15 residues. Looked up from germline, CDR1 is SEHNR and CDR2 is FQNEAQ (reference sequence). The DNA for the CDR3 is TGTGCCAGCAGTTCGGGACAGGGATTGAGTACTGAAGCTTTCTTT. This translates into CASSSGQGLSTEAFF.

The CDR3 nucleotides are TGTGCCAGCAGTGGGGGAAACGACAGGGGGAATCAGCCCCAGCATTTT. It codes for CASSGGNDRGNQPQHF. V usage is TRBV6-2 or TRBV6-3 and J usage is TRBJ1-5, with 9 bases lining up with TRBD1. The ends lost 5 bases at V and 4 bases at J; junction bases unmatched: 9. This CDR3 contains 16 residues. Germline V gene data show CDR1 as MNHEY and CDR2 as SVGEGT.

The chain employs TRBV27 and TRBJ2-4, with 12 bases identical to TRBD1. Germline V gives CDR1 MNHEY, CDR2 SMNVEV (reference sequence). CDR3 length: 18 residues. Trimming took 6 bases from V and 8 from J; bases not matched to a gene: 17. CDR3 nucleotide sequence: TGTGCCAGCAGCCCTATAGGGACAGGGGGCCCCGGGGGTTACATTCAGTACTTC. Its translation is CASSPIGTGGPGGYIQYF.

The genes are TRBV3-1 (or the pseudogene TRBV3-2) and TRBJ2-3; D possibly corresponds to TRBD2 (6 bases). CDR1 and CDR2 from the germline V gene are LGHDT and YNNKEL (reference sequence). Deletions cut 3 bases from V and 2 bases from J, with 15 bases between. The CDR3 length is 16 residues. The CDR3 nucleotides are TGTGCCAGCAGCCACCCGACTAGAGGCCTCACAGATACGCAGTATTTT. Protein: CASSHPTRGLTDTQYF.

V usage is TRBV10-3 and J usage is TRBJ1-6, with a weak D call TRBD1 (6 bases). Per germline, CDR1 ENHRY and CDR2 SYGVKD. Deletions cut 6 bases from V and 5 bases from J, with 17 bases between. The CDR3 is made up of 16 amino acids. The chain's CDR3 is CAISSSLTGHNSPLHF. The DNA for the CDR3 is TGTGCCATCAGCAGCAGCTTAACAGGGCATAATTCACCCCTCCACTTT.

V and J are TRBV3-1 (or the pseudogene TRBV3-2) and TRBJ1-5; TRBD1 aligns across 9 bases. This CDR3 spans 20 amino acids. The V and J ends lost 4 bases and 0 bases, in that order; junction bases with no gene match: 16. In germline, CDR1 is LGHDT, CDR2 YNNKEL (reference sequence). The CDR3 bases are TGTGCCAGCAGCCCAGGGCCCGGGACAGGGAGGAACTATAGCAATCAGCCCCAGCATTTT. Translating it yields CASSPGPGTGRNYSNQPQHF.

The chain couples TRBV15 to TRBJ2-7, with TRBD2 identical over 10 bases. The CDR3 has 13 amino acids. Germline V gene lookup returns CDR1 LNHNV and CDR2 YYDKDF (reference sequence). V shed 8 bases, J shed 3 bases, and the junction held 4 bases outside the gene matches. The CDR3 spells CATASGGGYEQYF. CDR3 sequence (DNA): TGTGCCACCGCTAGCGGGGGCGGCTACGAGCAGTACTTC.

The chain has TRBV5-4 and TRBJ2-5; TRBD2 matches at 13 bases. Looked up from germline, CDR1 is SGHNT and CDR2 is YYREEE (reference sequence). CDR3 length: 17 amino acids. Trimming cost V 4 bases and J 7 bases; bases outside gene matches: 13. The CDR3 coding sequence is TGTGCCAGCAGCACCCGACTAGCGGGGGGACCTCTCGGGACCCAGTACTTC. The encoded protein is CASSTRLAGGPLGTQYF. The full variable domain, in which reference TRBV5-4 and TRBJ2-5 provide the parts outside the CDR3, is ETGVTQSPTHLIKTRGQQVTLRCSSQSGHNTVSWYQQALGQGPQFIFQYYREEENGRGNFPPRFSGLQFPNYSSELNVNALELDDSALYLCASSTRLAGGPLGTQYFGPGTRLLVL.

This chain connects TRBV10-3 to TRBJ2-7; 9 bases are a match to TRBD1. J lost 2 bases, V lost 0 bases, and 8 bases had no gene match. From germline, CDR1 is ENHRY and CDR2 SYGVKD. The CDR3 is 17 residues long. The CDR3 region is CAISESNLRDRAYEQYF. CDR3 coding DNA: TGTGCCATCAGTGAGTCGAACCTCCGGGACAGGGCCTACGAGCAGTACTTC.

This chain uses TRBV21-1 with TRBJ1-2. TRBV21-1 is recorded as a pseudogene. The CDR3 is made up of 14 amino acids. The CDR3 coding sequence is TGTGCCAGCAGCAAAACATATTGCGGCTATGGCTACACCTTC. As protein: CASSKTYCGYGYTF.

The chain has TRBV19 and TRBJ1-5; D is perhaps TRBD1 (5 bases). V was shortened by 2 bases and J by 5 bases, with 7 bases between the two germline ends. Per germline, CDR1 LNHDA and CDR2 SQIVND (reference sequence). This CDR3 is built from 13 residues. CDR3 sequence (DNA): TGTGCCAGTAGTATATGGGGGGATCAGCCCCAGCATTTT. Amino acids: CASSIWGDQPQHF.

The rearrangement uses TRBV19 and TRBJ2-7; the match to TRBD2 covers 11 bases. The V gene end was trimmed by 2 bases and the J gene end by 4 bases; junction bases not matched to a gene: 4. Germline lookup yields CDR1 LNHDA and CDR2 SQIVND (reference sequence). The CDR3 length is 15 residues. CDR3 coding DNA: TGTGCCAGTAGTATATACGGGACTAGCGGTTACGAGCAGTACTTC. Its protein product is CASSIYGTSGYEQYF.

V and J are TRBV5-6 and TRBJ1-4; 10 bases match TRBD1. The V and J ends lost 0 bases and 8 bases, in that order; junction bases with no gene match: 7. The CDR3 extends over 16 amino acids. Germline V gene data show CDR1 as SGHDT and CDR2 as YYEEEE. CDR3 residues: CASSLVGQGYGEKLFF. CDR3 coding DNA: TGTGCCAGCAGCTTGGTGGGACAGGGGTATGGGGAAAAACTGTTTTTT. Complete variable domain (other parts from reference TRBV5-6 and TRBJ1-4): DAGVTQSPTHLIKTRGQQVTLRCSPKSGHDTVSWYQQALGQGPQFIFQYYEEEERQRGNFPDRFSGHQFPNYSSELNVNALLLGDSALYLCASSLVGQGYGEKLFFGSGTQLSVL.

The chain couples TRBV7-8 to TRBJ2-1; perhaps TRBD1 as D (7 bases). This CDR3 is 15 amino acids long. Germline CDR1 SGHVS, CDR2 FQNEAQ. Trimming took 5 bases from V and 7 from J, leaving 18 bases between them. In nucleotides, the CDR3 is TGTGCCAGCAGCCTAATGGGGGGACAGAGTAATGAGCAGTTCTTC. This gives the protein CASSLMGGQSNEQFF.

The J gene is TRBJ2-7, the V gene TRBV18, with 9 bases matching TRBD2. V dropped 3 bases and J dropped 0; count of bases not matched to a gene: 6. This CDR3 region has 16 residues. Germline CDR1 KGHSH, CDR2 LQKENI. CDR3 sequence reads: CASSPMLAGSSYEQYF. The CDR3 DNA sequence: TGTGCCAGCTCACCGATGCTAGCGGGGAGCTCCTACGAGCAGTACTTC.

The V gene is TRBV5-1, the J gene TRBJ2-1; no definite D call. Germline lookup yields CDR1 SGHRS and CDR2 YFSETQ. This CDR3 is 14 amino acids long. The V gene lost 2 bases and the J gene lost 7 bases, with 13 bases spanning the gap. In nucleotides, the CDR3 is TGCGCCAGCAGCTTAAGCCGGGTTGGGAATGAGCAGTTCTTC. Its translation: CASSLSRVGNEQFF.

The chain carries TRBV7-2 and TRBJ1-1, with TRBD1 as a possible D gene (5 bases). This CDR3 region has 13 residues. Trimming removed 6 bases from V and 0 bases from J, with 8 bases in between. Per germline, CDR1 SGHTA and CDR2 FQGNSA. In nucleotides, the CDR3 is TGTGCCAGCAGACAGACAGTGAACACTGAAGCTTTCTTT. Encoded protein: CASRQTVNTEAFF.

This rearrangement joins TRBV5-6 to TRBJ1-1; 8 bases map to TRBD1. After removal of 3 bases from V and 5 bases from J, the junction contained 6 bases not matched to a gene. The germline CDR1 and CDR2 sequences are SGHDT and YYEEEE. The CDR3 extends over 14 amino acids. The CDR3 DNA reads TGTGCCAGCAGCTGGACAGGGACGGGAACTGAAGCTTTCTTT. This sequence encodes CASSWTGTGTEAFF. The full variable domain, rest sourced from reference TRBV5-6 and TRBJ1-1, is DAGVTQSPTHLIKTRGQQVTLRCSPKSGHDTVSWYQQALGQGPQFIFQYYEEEERQRGNFPDRFSGHQFPNYSSELNVNALLLGDSALYLCASSWTGTGTEAFFGQGTRLTVV.

The chain has TRBV5-1 and TRBJ2-7; 8 positions agree with TRBD2. The CDR3 is made up of 12 amino acids. J lost 6 bases, V lost 5 bases, and 4 bases had no gene match. Per the germline V gene, CDR1 is SGHRS and CDR2 is YFSETQ. CDR3 loop: CASRETSAEQYF. The DNA of the CDR3 is TGCGCCAGCAGGGAGACTAGCGCCGAGCAGTACTTC.

The chain is built from TRBV4-3 and TRBJ2-7; 8 bases line up with TRBD1. The CDR3 totals 15 residues. V gave up 1 base and J gave up 3 bases; unmatched junction bases: 5. Germline assignment: CDR1 LGHNA and CDR2 YSLEER. The CDR3 protein is CASSQATGGFYEQYF. Here the CDR3 DNA reads TGCGCCAGCAGCCAAGCAACAGGGGGTTTCTACGAGCAGTACTTC.

The chain combines TRBV18 with TRBJ1-5; TRBD1 is a possible D gene (6 bases). Trimming took off 2 bases at V and 4 bases at J, with 12 bases between the two ends. Germline loops: CDR1 KGHSH, CDR2 LQKENI. The length of the CDR3 is 15 residues. The CDR3 bases are TGTGCCAGCTCACCATCCGGGACACTTAATCAGCCCCAGCATTTT. Encoded protein: CASSPSGTLNQPQHF.

This clone was seen a single time. The CDR3 sequence is CASSLGGTGGGRLHF. Here the CDR3 DNA reads TGTGCCAGCAGCTTGGGAGGGACAGGGGGCGGTCGCCTCCACTTT. J is TRBJ1-6 and V is TRBV7-9; 12 bases fit TRBD1. With 3 bases clipped from V and 15 bases from J, the junction kept 9 bases outside the gene matches. The germline CDR1 and CDR2 sequences are SEHNR and FQNEAQ (reference sequence). The CDR3 has 15 residues.

This chain uses TRBV19 with TRBJ2-5, with 10 nucleotides matching TRBD2. CDR3 length equals 15 residues. Germline V gene lookup returns CDR1 LNHDA and CDR2 SQIVND (reference sequence). The junction had 3 bases not matched to a gene; V was cut back by 3 bases and J by 2 bases. This CDR3 is CASSILAGGQETQYF. The CDR3 bases are TGTGCCAGTAGTATTTTAGCGGGGGGACAAGAGACCCAGTACTTC.

This sequence joins TRBV18 and TRBJ2-2, with 7 bases lining up with TRBD1. Germline V gene lookup returns CDR1 KGHSH and CDR2 LQKENI. The V segment lost 2 bases and the J segment 1 base; nucleotides outside the gene matches: 4. There are 16 residues in the CDR3. The CDR3 region is CASSPTAGGNTGELFF. In nucleotides, the CDR3 is TGTGCCAGCTCACCAACGGCAGGGGGGAACACCGGGGAGCTGTTTTTT.

The chain carries TRBV6-6 and TRBJ2-3, with D maybe TRBD2 (6 bases). Trimming pared 2 bases from V and 4 bases from J, leaving 13 bases between. The germline V gene has CDR1 MNHNY and CDR2 SVGAGI (reference sequence). This CDR3 contains 15 residues. In nucleotides, the CDR3 is TGTGCCAGCAGTTACGTGCGGGGTTTGGCAGATACGCAGTATTTT. Translating gives CASSYVRGLADTQYF.

This rearrangement joins TRBV3-1 (or the pseudogene TRBV3-2) to TRBJ1-3; a weak D match, TRBD1 (5 bases). Germline V lookup: CDR1 LGHDT, CDR2 YNNKEL (reference sequence). This CDR3 region has 15 residues. V was cut by 3 bases and J by 4 bases, with 13 bases left in between. In nucleotides, the CDR3 is TGTGCCAGCAGCCATCCCGACAGAAAGGGAAACACCATATATTTT. As protein: CASSHPDRKGNTIYF.